The clone carrying this T cell receptor (beta chain) was counted at least ten times. The sample comes from a study of T cells in Graves' hyperthyroidism and ophthalmopathy. V was pared by 0 bases and J by 6 bases, with 3 bases between. CDR3 length: 12 residues. The V gene's germline CDR1 is LNHNV and CDR2 YYDKDF (reference sequence). From RNA transcripts, TCR beta CDR3 regions were amplified. RT-PCR in the first round (using the HTBI primer set) targeted the TCR CDR3. TCRdb redid the calling of the multiplex PCR reads with MiXCR, one entry per CDR3 protein. This sample carries about 260,000 distinct CDR3 sequences, 20% to 30% of them seen once, and the ten largest clones take over 25%. In patients aged 18 to 65, hyperthyroidism was newly diagnosed, with duration under 2 months. Exclusion followed for patients with uncontrolled infection, other autoimmune disease, pregnancy or lactation. Preceding any ophthalmopathy symptoms, the blood sample dates from first hyperthyroidism diagnosis.

Sequences were obtained from blood. The receptor was isolated from a man in his forties with Graves' hyperthyroidism that later progressed to Graves' ophthalmopathy. V gene TRBV15 combines with J gene TRBJ1-5; D gene ambiguous. The chain's CDR3 is CATSRDFQPQHF. CDR3 coding DNA: TGTGCCACCAGCAGAGATTTTCAGCCCCAGCATTTT. The variable domain in full, with the rest retrieved from reference TRBV15 and TRBJ1-5, is DAMVIQNPRYQVTQFGKPVTLSCSQTLNHNVMYWYQQKSSQAPKLLFHYYDKDFNNEADTPDNFQSRRPNTSFCFLDIRSPGLGDTAMYLCATSRDFQPQHFGDGTRLSIL.